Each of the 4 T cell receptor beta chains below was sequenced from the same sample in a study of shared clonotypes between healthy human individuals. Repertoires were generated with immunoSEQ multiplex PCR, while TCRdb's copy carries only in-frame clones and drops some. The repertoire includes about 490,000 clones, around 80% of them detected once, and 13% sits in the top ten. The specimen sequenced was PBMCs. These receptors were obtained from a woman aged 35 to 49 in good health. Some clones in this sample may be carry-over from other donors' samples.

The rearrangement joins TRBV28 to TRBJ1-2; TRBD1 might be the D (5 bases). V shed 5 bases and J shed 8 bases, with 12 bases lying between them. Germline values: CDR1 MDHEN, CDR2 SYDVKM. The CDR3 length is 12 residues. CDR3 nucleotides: TGTGCCAGCAGTCCGCAGGGTCCGGGCTACACCTTC. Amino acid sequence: CASSPQGPGYTF.

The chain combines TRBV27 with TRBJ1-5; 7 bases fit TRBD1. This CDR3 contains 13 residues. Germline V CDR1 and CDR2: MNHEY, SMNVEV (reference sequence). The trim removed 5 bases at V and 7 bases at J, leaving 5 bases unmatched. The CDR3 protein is CASSRQGGQPQHF. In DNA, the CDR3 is TGTGCCAGCAGTCGACAGGGAGGACAGCCCCAGCATTTT.

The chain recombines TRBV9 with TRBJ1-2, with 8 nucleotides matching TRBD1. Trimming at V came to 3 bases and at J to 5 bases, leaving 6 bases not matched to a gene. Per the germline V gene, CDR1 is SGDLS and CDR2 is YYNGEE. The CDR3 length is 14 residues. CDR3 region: CASSATGAGYGYTF. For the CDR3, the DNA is TGTGCCAGCAGCGCGACAGGGGCGGGATATGGCTACACCTTC.

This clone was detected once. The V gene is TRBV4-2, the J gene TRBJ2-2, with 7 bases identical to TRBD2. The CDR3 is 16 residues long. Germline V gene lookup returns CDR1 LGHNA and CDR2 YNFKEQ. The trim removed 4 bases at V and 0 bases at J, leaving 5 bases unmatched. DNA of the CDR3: TGTGCCAGCAGCCCAAGGGACTACTCGAACACCGGGGAGCTGTTTTTT. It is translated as CASSPRDYSNTGELFF.